Below are 27 T cell receptor beta chains sequenced from a single sample in a study of blood T cell repertoires in COVID-19. The assay was immunoSEQ multiplex PCR, and TCRdb's table has in-frame clones only and misses some. The sample includes under 75,000 clones, nearly 90% of them seen just once. Specimen: peripheral blood. The source of these receptors is a man aged 60-69 years with active COVID-19.

The chain employs TRBV7-2 and TRBJ2-4, with 7 bases aligning to TRBD2. V lost 5 bases and J lost 7; bases outside the gene matches: 20. The CDR3 is 18 residues long. Germline V lookup: CDR1 SGHTA, CDR2 FQGNSA. The CDR3 DNA is TGTGCCAGCAGCCGTTACGAGGGAGGGCCCCTCGTTCCGAACATTCAGTACTTC. Its protein product is CASSRYEGGPLVPNIQYF.

This clone appeared a single time. The chain recombines TRBV10-3 with TRBJ2-7, with 9 bases lining up with TRBD2. The CDR3 runs to 16 residues. Germline V lookup: CDR1 ENHRY, CDR2 SYGVKD. V shed 0 bases and J 7 bases; nucleotides not matched to a gene: 10. The CDR3 coding sequence is TGTGCCATCAGTGAGTCCCCCATAGCGGGAGAGTCAGAGCAGTACTTC. Protein sequence: CAISESPIAGESEQYF.

Only one count was recorded for this clone. The chain combines TRBV5-1 with TRBJ2-1; D not resolved. From germline, CDR1 is SGHRS and CDR2 YFSETQ. The CDR3 runs to 12 residues. V lost 2 bases to trimming and J lost 7 bases, with 7 bases between them. CDR3 DNA: TGCGCCAGCAGCTTCAATCAGAATGAGCAGTTCTTC. The encoded protein is CASSFNQNEQFF. The variable domain in full, with the rest retrieved from reference TRBV5-1 and TRBJ2-1, is KAGVTQTPRYLIKTRGQQVTLSCSPISGHRSVSWYQQTPGQGLQFLFEYFSETQRNKGNFPGRFSGRQFSNSRSEMNVSTLELGDSALYLCASSFNQNEQFFGPGTRLTVL.

The chain joins TRBV9 to TRBJ1-1; D is ambiguous. The V end lost 4 bases, the J end lost 4 bases, and 8 bases lay between the germline ends. CDR3 length: 12 amino acids. Germline-derived CDR1 and CDR2 are SGDLS and YYNGEE. CDR3 residues: CASSPGSTEAFF. CDR3 nucleotides: TGTGCCAGCAGCCCCGGGAGCACTGAAGCTTTCTTT.

The chain is built from TRBV11-3 and TRBJ2-1; 7 positions match TRBD2. This CDR3 comprises 13 residues. Germline CDR1 reads SGHNT; CDR2 reads YENEEA. Unmatched junction bases numbered 8, after V lost 0 bases and J lost 15 bases. The CDR3 DNA sequence: TGTGCCAGCAGCTTAGAGGGGACTACACACCCGTTCTTC. It yields the protein CASSLEGTTHPFF.

Only one count was recorded for this clone. This rearrangement joins TRBV5-6 to TRBJ2-1, with D tentatively TRBD2 (6 bases). V was clipped by 5 bases and J by 8 bases, with 11 bases between them. The CDR3 length is 12 residues. Germline values: CDR1 SGHDT, CDR2 YYEEEE. CDR3 amino acids: CASSSSAYEQFF. CDR3 DNA sequence: TGTGCCAGCAGTTCTAGCGCCTATGAGCAGTTCTTC.

CDR3 DNA sequence: TGTGCCAGCTCACAGACGGGAGTTGGTGGCTACACCTTC. This codes for CASSQTGVGGYTF. The rearrangement joins TRBV18 to TRBJ1-2; D unresolved. CDR3 length: 13 amino acids. Trimming pared 4 bases from V and 7 bases from J, leaving 13 bases between. Germline CDR1 KGHSH, CDR2 LQKENI.

This clone has only a few counts. The genes are TRBV19 and TRBJ2-1, with 8 bases lining up with TRBD2. V was clipped by 6 bases and J by 7 bases; unmatched bases: 8. The length of the CDR3 is 14 residues. The germline V gene has CDR1 LNHDA and CDR2 SQIVND (reference sequence). The CDR3 DNA follows: TGTGCCAGTAGGAAAGCGGGAGTCGGGAATGAGCAGTTCTTC. Its protein product is CASRKAGVGNEQFF.

The CDR3 sequence: CAWRGLRGYGYTF. For the CDR3, the DNA is TGTGCCTGGAGAGGACTGCGCGGCTATGGCTACACCTTC. This chain uses TRBV30 with TRBJ1-2; D not certain. CDR1 and CDR2 from the germline V gene are GTSNPN and SVGIG (reference sequence). CDR3 size: 13 residues. With 3 bases removed from V and 4 bases from J, the gap between germline ends came to 12 bases.

The V call is TRBV6-5, the J call TRBJ2-1; a weak D match, TRBD1 (5 bases). Germline assignment: CDR1 MNHEY and CDR2 SVGAGI. The CDR3 totals 15 residues. The germline V and J ends were trimmed by 2 bases and 0 bases, with 8 bases remaining between them. CDR3 DNA sequence: TGTGCCAGCAGTTACGATAGGGGCTCCTACAATGAGCAGTTCTTC. Protein: CASSYDRGSYNEQFF.

This chain connects TRBV19 to TRBJ1-5; a weak D match, TRBD1 (5 bases). V gave up 6 bases and J gave up 4 bases, with 13 bases separating them. CDR3 length: 14 residues. Germline assignment: CDR1 LNHDA and CDR2 SQIVND (reference sequence). Here the CDR3 reads CASRSGVYNQPQHF. CDR3 sequence (DNA): TGTGCCAGTAGGTCGGGGGTTTATAATCAGCCCCAGCATTTT. Looking up the rest from reference TRBV19 and TRBJ1-5 gives the full variable domain: DGGITQSPKYLFRKEGQNVTLSCEQNLNHDAMYWYRQDPGQGLRLIYYSQIVNDFQKGDIAEGYSVSREKKESFPLTVTSAQKNPTAFYLCASRSGVYNQPQHFGDGTRLSIL.

The chain couples TRBV18 to TRBJ2-1; TRBD1 matches at 7 bases. The CDR3 totals 15 residues. J lost 0 bases, V lost 4 bases, and 3 bases had no gene match. Germline loops: CDR1 KGHSH, CDR2 LQKENI. The CDR3: CASSRGQDSYNEQFF. CDR3 coding DNA: TGTGCCAGCTCACGCGGACAGGACTCCTACAATGAGCAGTTCTTC.

V is TRBV4-3 and J is TRBJ2-3; 12 nucleotides line up with TRBD2. Unmatched junction bases numbered 12, after V lost 0 bases and J lost 2 bases. The CDR3 is made up of 20 amino acids. Looked up from germline, CDR1 is LGHNA and CDR2 is YSLEER. The CDR3, as DNA: TGCGCCAGCAGCCAAGAAGTTTGGACTAGCGGGACCGATCTCACAGATACGCAGTATTTT. This gives the protein CASSQEVWTSGTDLTDTQYF.

The chain employs TRBV19 and TRBJ2-7; 10 nucleotides line up with TRBD2. V shed 5 bases, J shed 3 bases, and the junction held 4 bases outside the gene matches. CDR3 length: 14 amino acids. Germline CDR1 reads LNHDA; CDR2 reads SQIVND (reference sequence). CDR3 sequence: CASSVGLAVYEQYF. The CDR3 nucleotides are TGTGCCAGTAGTGTCGGACTAGCGGTCTACGAGCAGTACTTC.

This clone appeared a few times. The chain links TRBV28 to TRBJ2-5, with D possibly being TRBD1 (6 bases). Germline V gene data show CDR1 as MDHEN and CDR2 as SYDVKM. Trimming cost V 2 bases and J 10 bases, with 17 bases left between them. The CDR3 has 14 amino acids. The CDR3 DNA sequence: TGTGCCAGCAGTTTACAGGGGTCCGGTGGGATCCAGTACTTC. Translated, it gives CASSLQGSGGIQYF.

The rearrangement links TRBV30 to TRBJ1-4, with 8 bases fitting TRBD1. The CDR3 runs to 14 residues. The J segment lost 7 bases and the V segment lost 1 base, leaving 5 bases of the junction unmatched. CDR1 and CDR2 from the germline V gene are GTSNPN and SVGIG (reference sequence). CDR3 nucleotides: TGTGCCTGGAGTGCCAACAGGGGGGCTGAAAAACTGTTTTTT. Its protein is CAWSANRGAEKLFF.

The chain uses TRBV5-6 and TRBJ2-5; perhaps TRBD1 as D (5 bases). Germline lookup yields CDR1 SGHDT and CDR2 YYEEEE. The CDR3 runs 14 residues. Trimming took 0 bases from V and 1 from J, leaving 7 bases between them. The CDR3 bases are TGTGCCAGCAGCTTGGCAGGGATCCAAGAGACCCAGTACTTC. It encodes CASSLAGIQETQYF.

The V call is TRBV5-1, the J call TRBJ2-7; D is possibly TRBD1 (6 bases). V was trimmed by 0 bases and J by 2 bases, leaving 15 bases between them. There are 16 residues in the CDR3. Germline-derived CDR1 and CDR2 are SGHRS and YFSETQ. The CDR3 region has the DNA TGCGCCAGCAGCTTGGGGGGAACAGGGCCTACCTACGAGCAGTACTTC. This sequence encodes CASSLGGTGPTYEQYF.

V usage is TRBV7-2 and J usage is TRBJ2-4; a possible D gene is TRBD2 (7 bases). V was clipped by 5 bases and J by 3 bases, with 20 bases between them. There are 17 residues in the CDR3. The V gene's germline CDR1 is SGHTA and CDR2 FQGNSA. In nucleotides, the CDR3 is TGTGCCAGCAGCCCAGGGGAGGGCCTATGGAGCAAAAACATTCAGTACTTC. Translation gives CASSPGEGLWSKNIQYF.

The genes are TRBV6-5 and TRBJ2-1; 9 bases match TRBD2. This CDR3 comprises 13 residues. Looked up from germline, CDR1 is MNHEY and CDR2 is SVGAGI. V lost 8 bases to trimming and J lost 9 bases; unmatched junction nucleotides: 8. CDR3 nucleotide sequence: TGTGCCAGCTCGGCTAGCGGGAAGGGTGAGCAGTTCTTC. It is translated as CASSASGKGEQFF.

The chain uses TRBV5-1 and TRBJ2-7; D remains unclear. Germline V gene data show CDR1 as SGHRS and CDR2 as YFSETQ. The CDR3 runs 14 residues. V shed 0 bases and J shed 0 bases, with 7 bases lying between them. CDR3 region: CASSLAWSSYEQYF. Here the CDR3 DNA reads TGCGCCAGCAGCTTGGCCTGGAGCTCCTACGAGCAGTACTTC.

This clone was detected once. The chain is built from TRBV6-2 or TRBV6-3 and TRBJ2-1; D gene ambiguous. Trimming left V 3 bases short and J 3 bases short, with 6 bases between. The length of the CDR3 is 13 residues. Germline CDR1 reads MNHEY; CDR2 reads SVGEGT. The CDR3 here is CASSYADYNEQFF. Written as DNA, the CDR3 is TGTGCCAGCAGTTATGCGGACTACAATGAGCAGTTCTTC.

The chain carries TRBV20-1 and TRBJ1-1; D perhaps matches TRBD1 (5 bases). The CDR3 is 13 residues long. Germline CDR1 is DFQATT and CDR2 is SNEGSKA (reference sequence). V lost 3 bases and J lost 6, with 14 bases in between. CDR3 residues: CSASGDFRAEAFF. In DNA form, the CDR3 reads TGCAGTGCTAGTGGGGACTTTAGAGCTGAAGCTTTCTTT.

The J gene is TRBJ2-7, the V gene TRBV9; tentative D call: TRBD1 (6 bases). The CDR3 spans 14 residues. Trimming stripped 3 bases from V and 3 bases from J, with 13 bases between. CDR1 is SGDLS, CDR2 YYNGEE, per germline. As DNA, the CDR3 is TGTGCCAGCAGCGCCACGGACAGCTACTACGAGCAGTACTTC. Amino acid sequence: CASSATDSYYEQYF.

This rearrangement joins TRBV10-3 to TRBJ1-2; D gene uncertain. Germline V lookup: CDR1 ENHRY, CDR2 SYGVKD. This CDR3 contains 13 residues. The germline V and J ends were trimmed by 0 bases and 7 bases, with 9 bases remaining between them. The CDR3 nucleotides are TGTGCCATCAGTGAGTCACTAAATAGTGGCTACACCTTC. It specifies CAISESLNSGYTF.

The CDR3 protein is CASSPGGNEKLFF. CDR3 coding DNA: TGCGCCAGCAGCCCAGGGGGTAACGAAAAACTGTTTTTT. This chain uses TRBV5-1 with TRBJ1-4, with 7 bases aligning to TRBD1. The CDR3 runs to 13 residues. Germline CDR1 SGHRS, CDR2 YFSETQ. Trimming removed 4 bases from V and 8 bases from J; junction bases left unmatched: 5. The full variable domain, completed using reference TRBV5-1 and TRBJ1-4, is KAGVTQTPRYLIKTRGQQVTLSCSPISGHRSVSWYQQTPGQGLQFLFEYFSETQRNKGNFPGRFSGRQFSNSRSEMNVSTLELGDSALYLCASSPGGNEKLFFGSGTQLSVL.

The V gene is TRBV7-2, the J gene TRBJ2-5; maybe TRBD1 (5 bases). The CDR3 is 12 residues long. The V gene lost 1 base and the J gene lost 9 bases, with 9 bases spanning the gap. The germline gives CDR1 SGHTA, CDR2 FQGNSA. The CDR3 sequence is CASSLELGPQYF. The DNA of the CDR3 is TGTGCCAGCAGCTTAGAACTGGGGCCCCAGTACTTC.